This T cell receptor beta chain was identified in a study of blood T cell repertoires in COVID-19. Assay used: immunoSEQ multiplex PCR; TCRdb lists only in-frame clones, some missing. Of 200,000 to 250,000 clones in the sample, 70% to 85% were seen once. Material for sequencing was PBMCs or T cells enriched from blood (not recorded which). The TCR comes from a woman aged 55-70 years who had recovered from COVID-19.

The CDR3, as DNA: TGTGCCAGCAGCAGATGGGACAGGGGCTACTCTGGGGCCAACGTCCTGACTTTC. Amino acids: CASSRWDRGYSGANVLTF. J is TRBJ2-6 and V is TRBV21-1; the table calls TRBD1, which could not be checked here. TRBV21-1 is tagged as a pseudogene. The CDR3 is made up of 18 amino acids.